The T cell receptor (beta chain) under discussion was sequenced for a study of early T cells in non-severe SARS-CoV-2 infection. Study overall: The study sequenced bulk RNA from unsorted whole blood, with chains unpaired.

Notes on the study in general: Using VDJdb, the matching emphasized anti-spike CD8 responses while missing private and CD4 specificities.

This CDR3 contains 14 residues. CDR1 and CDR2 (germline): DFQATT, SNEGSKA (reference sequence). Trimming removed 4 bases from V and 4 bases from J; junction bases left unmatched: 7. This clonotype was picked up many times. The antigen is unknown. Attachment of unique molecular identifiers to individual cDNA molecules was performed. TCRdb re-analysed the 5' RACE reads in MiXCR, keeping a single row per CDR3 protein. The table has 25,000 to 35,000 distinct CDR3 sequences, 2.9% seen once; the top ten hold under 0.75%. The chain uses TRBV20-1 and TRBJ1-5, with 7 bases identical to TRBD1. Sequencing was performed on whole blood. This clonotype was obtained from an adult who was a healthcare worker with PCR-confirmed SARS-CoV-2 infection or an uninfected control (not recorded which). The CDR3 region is CSAMTGRGNQPQHF. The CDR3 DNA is TGCAGTGCTATGACAGGGAGGGGGAATCAGCCCCAGCATTTT.